This TCR beta chain comes out of a study of PD-1 blockade in mismatch repair-deficient tumors. About the research overall: Patients had eleven to twelve mismatch repair-deficient cancer types, all previously treated and progressing. Study results and limitations: After pembrolizumab, tumor-resident clones rose rapidly, then generally contracted before radiologic responses.

Clones were read by immunoSEQ multiplex PCR, and TCRdb kept only the in-frame ones, dropping some. The sample lists 120,000 or so clones; about 86% were seen once. The CDR3 runs to 15 residues. Trimming shortened V by 5 bases and J by 3 bases, and 17 bases separated the two germline ends. Germline V gene lookup returns CDR1 SEHNR and CDR2 FQNEAQ (reference sequence). Every patient had mismatch repair deficiency by PCR or immunohistochemistry. TCRs were sequenced from a few patients responding to pembrolizumab. Concerning this clone: Its antigen remains unidentified.

The source of this sequence is an adult with mismatch repair-deficient cancer. The chain carries TRBV7-9 and TRBJ2-7; possible D gene TRBD2, 6 bases. The sample was peripheral blood, taken 44 weeks after starting pembrolizumab. DNA for the CDR3: TGTGCCAGCAGCAATGGGACTTACACTAACTACGAGCAGTACTTC. Translating it yields CASSNGTYTNYEQYF.